This T cell receptor (beta chain) was recorded in a study of T cells in Graves' hyperthyroidism and ophthalmopathy. This clonotype was found many times. Its antigen remains unidentified. Whole-study findings and limits: In simple terms, a model built on 13 V-J features told ophthalmopathy apart from stable hyperthyroidism.

The source of the PBMCs was approximately 9.5 ml of fresh peripheral blood. The trim removed 6 bases at V and 5 bases at J, leaving 9 bases unmatched. The CDR3 spans 16 residues. Germline CDR1 is DFQATT and CDR2 is SNEGSKA (reference sequence). What was amplified from RNA transcripts were TCR beta CDR3 regions. During a first-round RT-PCR of the TCR CDR3, the HTBI primer set was used. TCRdb reprocessed the multiplex PCR reads via MiXCR and lists one record per CDR3 protein. The sample has about 610,000 distinct CDR3 sequences, 16% seen once. Sample: blood. The receptor's source is a woman aged 40 to 50 with Graves' ophthalmopathy. J is TRBJ2-3 and V is TRBV20-1; 15 bases line up with TRBD2. DNA for the CDR3: TGCAGTGCCGAACTGGGACTAGCGGGAGGTGAAGATACGCAGTATTTT. Its translation is CSAELGLAGGEDTQYF.